These T cell receptor beta chains were read from a single sample in a study of cytomegalovirus exposure and HLA in healthy donors. Assay: immunoSEQ multiplex PCR; the TCRdb copy retains only in-frame clones and omits some. The table shows approximately 72,000 clones, with about four fifths occurring only once. Sequencing used PBMCs. The receptors shown here come from a man younger than 35 in good health and CMV-seronegative. Each CDR3 is given with its conserved first and last residue. The D gene is left open where the match is weak. Only some rows state a clone size, as once, few, many or a class for expanded clones.

abundance: NA; d_gene: NA; v_gene: TRBV30; j_gene: TRBJ1-2; CDR3aa: CAWSGWQGGGYTF; CDR3nt: TGTGCCTGGAGCGGGTGGCAGGGAGGTGGCTACACCTTC
abundance: NA; d_gene: NA; v_gene: TRBV27; j_gene: TRBJ1-4; CDR3aa: CASRPHSSGATNEKLFF; CDR3nt: TGTGCCAGCAGGCCGCATAGCTCTGGGGCTACTAATGAAAAACTGTTTTTT
abundance: NA; d_gene: TRBD2; v_gene: TRBV5-4; j_gene: TRBJ2-2; CDR3aa: CASSSGLAGSQVNTGELFF; CDR3nt: TGTGCCAGCAGTTCTGGACTAGCGGGGTCCCAGGTCAACACCGGGGAGCTGTTTTTT
abundance: NA; d_gene: TRBD2; v_gene: TRBV4-1; j_gene: TRBJ2-7; CDR3aa: CASSQEPTSGAYEQYF; CDR3nt: TGCGCCAGCAGCCAAGAGCCGACTAGCGGGGCCTACGAGCAGTACTTC
abundance: NA; d_gene: NA; v_gene: TRBV6-6; j_gene: TRBJ1-1; CDR3aa: CASSFSSDTEAFF; CDR3nt: TGTGCCAGCAGTTTCAGTAGCGACACTGAAGCTTTCTTT
abundance: NA; d_gene: NA; v_gene: TRBV5-6; j_gene: TRBJ1-2; CDR3aa: CASSLGPVTNYGYTF; CDR3nt: TGTGCCAGCAGCTTGGGGCCAGTTACTAACTATGGCTACACCTTC
abundance: NA; d_gene: TRBD1; v_gene: TRBV29-1; j_gene: TRBJ1-2; CDR3aa: CSAETGGNGYTF; CDR3nt: TGCAGCGCCGAGACAGGGGGCAATGGCTACACCTTC
abundance: NA; d_gene: NA; v_gene: TRBV6-5; j_gene: TRBJ2-3; CDR3aa: CATGESTDTQYF; CDR3nt: TGTGCCACAGGGGAGTCCACAGATACGCAGTATTTT
abundance: NA; d_gene: TRBD1; v_gene: TRBV29-1; j_gene: TRBJ1-2; CDR3aa: CSVEVPGQAAYGYTF; CDR3nt: TGCAGCGTTGAAGTACCGGGACAGGCGGCCTATGGCTACACCTTC
abundance: NA; d_gene: TRBD1; v_gene: TRBV7-9; j_gene: TRBJ2-3; CDR3aa: CASQDRGLNTQYF; CDR3nt: TGTGCCAGCCAAGACAGGGGGTTGAATACGCAGTATTTT
abundance: few; d_gene: TRBD1; v_gene: TRBV6-4; j_gene: TRBJ2-7; CDR3aa: CASSDRGRFVVYEQYF; CDR3nt: TGTGCCAGCAGTGACAGGGGGCGCTTCGTTGTCTACGAGCAGTACTTC
abundance: few; d_gene: TRBD1; v_gene: TRBV30; j_gene: TRBJ1-5; CDR3aa: CAWSALQGFDQPQHF; CDR3nt: TGTGCCTGGAGTGCTTTACAGGGGTTTGATCAGCCCCAGCATTTT
abundance: NA; d_gene: NA; v_gene: TRBV4-1; j_gene: TRBJ1-4; CDR3aa: CASSQSPKGVKDEKLFF; CDR3nt: TGCGCCAGCAGCCAATCACCAAAGGGGGTAAAAGATGAAAAACTGTTTTTT
abundance: few; d_gene: NA; v_gene: TRBV7-9; j_gene: TRBJ2-7; CDR3aa: CASSLAGDEQYF; CDR3nt: TGTGCCAGCAGCTTAGCCGGGGACGAGCAGTACTTC
abundance: once; d_gene: TRBD2; v_gene: TRBV18; j_gene: TRBJ2-2; CDR3aa: CASSPWLAGTGELFF; CDR3nt: TGTGCCAGCTCACCGTGGCTAGCGGGGACCGGGGAGCTGTTTTTT
abundance: NA; d_gene: TRBD1; v_gene: TRBV27; j_gene: TRBJ1-4; CDR3aa: CASQNPGTGDEKLFF; CDR3nt: TGTGCCAGCCAGAACCCCGGGACAGGGGACGAAAAACTGTTTTTT
abundance: NA; d_gene: NA; v_gene: TRBV5-1; j_gene: TRBJ2-7; CDR3aa: CASSLGGPYEQYF; CDR3nt: TGCGCCAGCAGCTTGGGGGGCCCCTACGAGCAGTACTTC
abundance: NA; d_gene: TRBD2; v_gene: TRBV6-5; j_gene: TRBJ2-1; CDR3aa: CASSLAGRRGEQFF; CDR3nt: TGTGCCAGCAGTTTAGCGGGACGGAGGGGAGAGCAGTTCTTC
abundance: NA; d_gene: TRBD1; v_gene: TRBV10-3; j_gene: TRBJ1-2; CDR3aa: CAISDGTGTYGYTF; CDR3nt: TGTGCCATCAGTGATGGGACAGGGACCTATGGCTACACCTTC
abundance: NA; d_gene: TRBD1; v_gene: TRBV10-2; j_gene: TRBJ1-5; CDR3aa: CASTRDSNQPQHF; CDR3nt: TGCGCCTCGACTAGGGACAGTAATCAGCCCCAGCATTTT
abundance: few; d_gene: TRBD1; v_gene: TRBV30; j_gene: TRBJ2-7; CDR3aa: CAWSVPLGTGAYEQYF; CDR3nt: TGTGCCTGGAGTGTACCCCTAGGGACAGGGGCCTACGAGCAGTACTTC
abundance: NA; d_gene: NA; v_gene: TRBV19; j_gene: TRBJ2-5; CDR3aa: CASKGGVGETQYF; CDR3nt: TGTGCCAGCAAAGGCGGGGTGGGGGAGACCCAGTACTTC
abundance: NA; d_gene: TRBD1; v_gene: TRBV28; j_gene: TRBJ1-1; CDR3aa: CASSVAEQGPTEAFF; CDR3nt: TGTGCCAGCAGTGTGGCTGAACAGGGGCCAACTGAAGCTTTCTTT
abundance: NA; d_gene: NA; v_gene: TRBV7-3; j_gene: TRBJ2-5; CDR3aa: CASSLSVKETQYF; CDR3nt: TGTGCCAGCAGCTTAAGCGTAAAAGAGACCCAGTACTTC
abundance: NA; d_gene: TRBD1; v_gene: TRBV7-9; j_gene: TRBJ2-3; CDR3aa: CASSPATRTGEEYF; CDR3nt: TGTGCCAGCAGCCCAGCCACAAGGACAGGGGAGGAGTATTTT
abundance: NA; d_gene: TRBD1; v_gene: TRBV5-5; j_gene: TRBJ1-4; CDR3aa: CASSLRQGDEKLFF; CDR3nt: TGTGCCAGCAGCTTAAGACAGGGCGATGAAAAACTGTTTTTT
abundance: NA; d_gene: TRBD2; v_gene: TRBV5-1; j_gene: TRBJ2-5; CDR3aa: CASSQRGGAGETQYF; CDR3nt: TGCGCCAGCAGCCAGCGCGGGGGGGCTGGTGAGACCCAGTACTTC
abundance: NA; d_gene: NA; v_gene: TRBV4-2; j_gene: TRBJ2-2; CDR3aa: CASSQEGALESGELFF; CDR3nt: TGTGCCAGCAGCCAAGAAGGGGCCCTGGAGTCCGGGGAGCTGTTTTTT